These T cell receptor beta chains were read from a single sample in a study of blood T cell repertoires in COVID-19. Profiling relied on immunoSEQ multiplex PCR, and the TCRdb table lists in-frame clones only, not all of them. The sample lists 300,000 or so clones, approximately 90% occurring once. The specimen was peripheral blood. Receptors originate from a woman in her 30s who had recovered from COVID-19. Both conserved end residues are part of each CDR3. Each record gives: J gene, D gene, clone size, V gene, CDR3 protein, CDR3 DNA. The D gene is left open where the match is weak. A row's size may be missing; if present it is once, few, many or a size class.

j_gene: TRBJ1-5
d_gene: TRBD1
abundance: NA
v_gene: TRBV19
CDR3aa: CASSGTGAFQPQHF
CDR3nt: TGTGCCAGTAGTGGGACAGGGGCGTTTCAGCCCCAGCATTTT

j_gene: TRBJ2-3
d_gene: TRBD2
abundance: NA
v_gene: TRBV19
CDR3aa: CASSAGTSGRRPTDTQYF
CDR3nt: TGTGCCAGTAGCGCCGGGACTAGCGGGAGGCGGCCTACAGATACGCAGTATTTT

j_gene: TRBJ2-7
d_gene: TRBD1
abundance: NA
v_gene: TRBV5-5
CDR3aa: CASSAPGQGKSSYEQYF
CDR3nt: TGTGCCAGCAGCGCTCCGGGACAGGGGAAAAGCTCCTACGAGCAGTACTTC

j_gene: TRBJ1-1
d_gene: NA
abundance: NA
v_gene: TRBV4-3
CDR3aa: CASSQDPRRRTLNTEAFF
CDR3nt: TGCGCCAGCAGCCAAGATCCGAGGCGTAGGACTCTTAACACTGAAGCTTTCTTT

j_gene: TRBJ1-3
d_gene: NA
abundance: NA
v_gene: TRBV29-1
CDR3aa: CSVGDSGNTIYF
CDR3nt: TGCAGCGTCGGGGATTCTGGAAACACCATATATTTT

j_gene: TRBJ1-1
d_gene: TRBD1
abundance: NA
v_gene: TRBV2
CDR3aa: CASTRLGQENTEAFF
CDR3nt: TGTGCCAGCACCCGACTAGGACAGGAGAACACTGAAGCTTTCTTT

j_gene: TRBJ2-3
d_gene: NA
abundance: NA
v_gene: TRBV5-4
CDR3aa: CASSLSIGQGSDTQYF
CDR3nt: TGTGCCAGCAGCTTAAGTATAGGGCAGGGATCAGATACGCAGTATTTT

j_gene: TRBJ2-1
d_gene: NA
abundance: NA
v_gene: TRBV5-4
CDR3aa: CASTPSRLSEQFF
CDR3nt: TGTGCCAGCACCCCCAGCAGGCTCAGTGAGCAGTTCTTC

j_gene: TRBJ1-1
d_gene: NA
abundance: few
v_gene: TRBV19
CDR3aa: CASKEMGQLNTEAFF
CDR3nt: TGTGCCAGTAAAGAGATGGGACAACTAAACACTGAAGCTTTCTTT

j_gene: TRBJ2-2
d_gene: NA
abundance: NA
v_gene: TRBV7-2
CDR3aa: CASSLSWRDTGELFF
CDR3nt: TGTGCCAGCAGCTTATCCTGGCGGGACACCGGGGAGCTGTTTTTT

j_gene: TRBJ2-5
d_gene: NA
abundance: NA
v_gene: TRBV28
CDR3aa: CASSLSRIQETQYF
CDR3nt: TGTGCCAGCAGTTTATCCAGGATCCAAGAGACCCAGTACTTC

j_gene: TRBJ1-1
d_gene: TRBD1
abundance: NA
v_gene: TRBV6-2/TRBV6-3
CDR3aa: CASSDRAVTEAFF
CDR3nt: TGTGCCAGCAGCGACAGGGCTGTCACTGAAGCTTTCTTT

j_gene: TRBJ2-2
d_gene: NA
abundance: NA
v_gene: TRBV7-9
CDR3aa: CASSPGTTGELFF
CDR3nt: TGTGCCAGCAGCCCCGGGACTACCGGGGAGCTGTTTTTT

j_gene: TRBJ2-5
d_gene: NA
abundance: NA
v_gene: TRBV27
CDR3aa: CATQTRAPGETQYF
CDR3nt: TGTGCCACCCAAACCAGGGCCCCTGGGGAGACCCAGTACTTC

j_gene: TRBJ1-2
d_gene: TRBD1
abundance: NA
v_gene: TRBV7-8
CDR3aa: CASTPTGGKGHRGYTF
CDR3nt: TGTGCCAGCACCCCTACAGGGGGTAAGGGGCATAGGGGCTACACCTTC

j_gene: TRBJ2-1
d_gene: TRBD2
abundance: NA
v_gene: TRBV5-1
CDR3aa: CASSLFSSGGYNEQFF
CDR3nt: TGCGCCAGCAGCTTGTTCTCTAGCGGGGGCTACAATGAGCAGTTCTTC

j_gene: TRBJ1-1
d_gene: NA
abundance: NA
v_gene: TRBV18
CDR3aa: CASSPQRGNTEAFF
CDR3nt: TGTGCCAGCTCACCACAAAGAGGGAACACTGAAGCTTTCTTT

j_gene: TRBJ2-5
d_gene: NA
abundance: NA
v_gene: TRBV5-8
CDR3aa: CASSINRETQYF
CDR3nt: TGTGCCAGCAGCATAAACAGGGAGACCCAGTACTTC

j_gene: TRBJ2-3
d_gene: TRBD2
abundance: NA
v_gene: TRBV7-3
CDR3aa: CASSLGLAGSPDTQYF
CDR3nt: TGTGCCAGCAGCTTGGGACTAGCGGGGTCCCCAGATACGCAGTATTTT

j_gene: TRBJ1-1
d_gene: NA
abundance: NA
v_gene: TRBV2
CDR3aa: CASSQSNTEAFF
CDR3nt: TGTGCCAGCAGTCAATCGAACACTGAAGCTTTCTTT

j_gene: TRBJ1-5
d_gene: NA
abundance: few
v_gene: TRBV15
CDR3aa: CATSRAGGDQPQHF
CDR3nt: TGTGCCACCAGCAGGGCCGGCGGGGATCAGCCCCAGCATTTT

j_gene: TRBJ1-1
d_gene: TRBD1
abundance: NA
v_gene: TRBV15
CDR3aa: CATSRDRDSEAFF
CDR3nt: TGTGCCACCAGCAGAGATCGGGACAGCGAAGCTTTCTTT

j_gene: TRBJ1-2
d_gene: NA
abundance: NA
v_gene: TRBV7-8
CDR3aa: CASSSNPGSDGYTF
CDR3nt: TGTGCCAGCAGCTCGAATCCGGGGTCTGATGGCTACACCTTC

j_gene: TRBJ1-3
d_gene: TRBD1
abundance: NA
v_gene: TRBV15
CDR3aa: CATSTRDSALFSGNTIYF
CDR3nt: TGTGCCACCAGCACCCGGGACAGCGCACTCTTCTCTGGAAACACCATATATTTT

j_gene: TRBJ2-3
d_gene: NA
abundance: NA
v_gene: TRBV3-1/TRBV3-2
CDR3aa: CASSRALYWGGPGTQYF
CDR3nt: TGTGCCAGCAGCCGCGCGTTGTATTGGGGGGGGCCGGGTACGCAGTATTTT

j_gene: TRBJ2-5
d_gene: NA
abundance: NA
v_gene: TRBV5-5
CDR3aa: CAVSTGVGETQYF
CDR3nt: TGTGCCGTATCTACGGGGGTCGGAGAGACCCAGTACTTC

j_gene: TRBJ1-2
d_gene: NA
abundance: NA
v_gene: TRBV7-9
CDR3aa: CASSRTWAGYGYTF
CDR3nt: TGTGCCAGCAGCCGAACGTGGGCGGGGTATGGCTACACCTTC

j_gene: TRBJ1-5
d_gene: NA
abundance: NA
v_gene: TRBV4-1
CDR3aa: CASSEGRDGNQPQHF
CDR3nt: TGCGCCAGCAGCGAAGGGAGGGATGGCAATCAGCCCCAGCATTTT

j_gene: TRBJ2-4
d_gene: NA
abundance: NA
v_gene: TRBV5-1
CDR3aa: CASSSRGEPDLAKNIQYF
CDR3nt: TGCGCCAGCAGCTCCCGAGGAGAGCCTGATCTGGCCAAAAACATTCAGTACTTC

j_gene: TRBJ1-1
d_gene: NA
abundance: few
v_gene: TRBV6-1
CDR3aa: CASSEWTKVEAFF
CDR3nt: TGTGCCAGCAGTGAATGGACTAAAGTTGAAGCTTTCTTT

j_gene: TRBJ2-5
d_gene: NA
abundance: NA
v_gene: TRBV5-1
CDR3aa: CASSPGGEETQYF
CDR3nt: TGCGCCAGCAGCCCGGGGGGCGAGGAGACCCAGTACTTC

j_gene: TRBJ1-4
d_gene: TRBD1
abundance: NA
v_gene: TRBV7-2
CDR3aa: CASSSRTGGSTNEKLFF
CDR3nt: TGTGCCAGCAGCTCACGGACAGGGGGCTCGACTAATGAAAAACTGTTTTTT

j_gene: TRBJ1-2
d_gene: NA
abundance: NA
v_gene: TRBV18
CDR3aa: CASSPTRTNYGYTF
CDR3nt: TGTGCCAGCTCGCCCACCAGGACTAACTATGGCTACACCTTC

j_gene: TRBJ2-7
d_gene: TRBD1
abundance: NA
v_gene: TRBV19
CDR3aa: CASRSRDRGRYEQYF
CDR3nt: TGTGCCAGTAGATCCAGGGACAGGGGCCGCTACGAGCAGTACTTC

j_gene: TRBJ2-1
d_gene: NA
abundance: NA
v_gene: TRBV11-2
CDR3aa: CASSLVGGATYNEQFF
CDR3nt: TGTGCCAGCAGCTTAGTGGGCGGGGCTACCTACAATGAGCAGTTCTTC

j_gene: TRBJ2-5
d_gene: TRBD2
abundance: NA
v_gene: TRBV18
CDR3aa: CASSPKASGETQYF
CDR3nt: TGTGCCAGCTCACCAAAGGCTAGCGGGGAGACCCAGTACTTC

j_gene: TRBJ2-5
d_gene: NA
abundance: NA
v_gene: TRBV5-1
CDR3aa: CASSLRFQGQETQYF
CDR3nt: TGCGCCAGCAGCTTGCGGTTCCAGGGGCAAGAGACCCAGTACTTC

j_gene: TRBJ1-3
d_gene: NA
abundance: NA
v_gene: TRBV11-2
CDR3aa: CASSLVAAPLDTIYF
CDR3nt: TGTGCCAGCAGCTTAGTGGCAGCTCCCCTAGACACCATATATTTT

j_gene: TRBJ2-2
d_gene: TRBD1
abundance: few
v_gene: TRBV5-4
CDR3aa: CASSHGDRESRNTGELFF
CDR3nt: TGTGCCAGCAGCCACGGAGACAGGGAGAGTCGGAACACCGGGGAGCTGTTTTTT

j_gene: TRBJ1-1
d_gene: TRBD1
abundance: NA
v_gene: TRBV27
CDR3aa: CASSLNPGQGFTEAFF
CDR3nt: TGTGCCAGCAGCCTGAACCCGGGACAGGGGTTCACTGAAGCTTTCTTT

j_gene: TRBJ1-1
d_gene: NA
abundance: NA
v_gene: TRBV7-2
CDR3aa: CASSSSVTMNTEAFF
CDR3nt: TGTGCCAGCAGCTCCTCCGTGACAATGAACACTGAAGCTTTCTTT

j_gene: TRBJ1-5
d_gene: NA
abundance: once
v_gene: TRBV5-4
CDR3aa: CASSLAGRADQPQHF
CDR3nt: TGTGCCAGCAGCTTGGCCGGCAGGGCGGATCAGCCCCAGCATTTT

j_gene: TRBJ2-3
d_gene: TRBD2
abundance: NA
v_gene: TRBV6-4
CDR3aa: CASREIAGGPTDTQYF
CDR3nt: TGTGCCAGCAGGGAGATAGCGGGGGGCCCCACAGATACGCAGTATTTT

j_gene: TRBJ1-1
d_gene: TRBD1
abundance: NA
v_gene: TRBV5-1
CDR3aa: CASKSTTGGILSEAFF
CDR3nt: TGCGCCAGCAAGTCTACTACAGGGGGAATCCTCTCTGAAGCTTTCTTT

j_gene: TRBJ1-2
d_gene: NA
abundance: NA
v_gene: TRBV11-3
CDR3aa: CASSSTPSKIRNYGYTF
CDR3nt: TGTGCCAGCAGCTCCACACCCTCGAAAATCCGTAACTATGGCTACACCTTC

j_gene: TRBJ2-7
d_gene: TRBD1
abundance: once
v_gene: TRBV13
CDR3aa: CASSHGGQGADEQYF
CDR3nt: TGTGCCAGCAGCCACGGCGGACAGGGAGCCGACGAGCAGTACTTC

j_gene: TRBJ1-5
d_gene: TRBD1
abundance: NA
v_gene: TRBV5-1
CDR3aa: CASSPGTGTNQPQHF
CDR3nt: TGCGCCAGCAGCCCCGGGACAGGGACCAATCAGCCCCAGCATTTT

j_gene: TRBJ2-7
d_gene: NA
abundance: NA
v_gene: TRBV6-5
CDR3aa: CASTPSRLSYEQYF
CDR3nt: TGTGCCAGCACCCCAAGCAGACTCTCCTACGAGCAGTACTTC